A single sample gave rise to the 21 T cell receptor beta chains below, sequenced in a study of blood T cells in healthy people across ages. A second PCR of 7 to 11 cycles used a sample-barcoded 5' primer and a J-beta primer mix. Using its own MiXCR run on the 5' RACE reads, TCRdb lists one record per CDR3 protein. The data hold 2 million or so distinct CDR3 sequences, with around half observed a single time. The specimen sequenced was blood. The receptors were gathered from a middle-aged woman in good health.

This clonotype was observed once. The chain carries TRBV3-1 and TRBJ2-3; tentatively, D is TRBD1 or TRBD2 (5 bases each). Germline loops: CDR1 LGHDT, CDR2 YNNKEL (reference sequence). CDR3 length equals 15 residues. V was clipped by 0 bases and J by 2 bases, with 9 bases between them. CDR3 amino acids: CASSQDGGDTDTQYF. The CDR3 nucleotides read TGTGCCAGCAGCCAAGATGGGGGTGACACAGATACGCAGTATTTT.

The chain recombines TRBV7-2 with TRBJ1-2; a weak D match, TRBD1 (5 bases). The CDR3 consists of 14 residues. CDR1 and CDR2 from the germline V gene are SGHTA and FQGNSA. The V end lost 1 base, the J end lost 8 bases, and 14 bases lay between the germline ends. The chain's CDR3 is CASSLEWGEEGYTF. CDR3 nucleotide sequence: TGTGCCAGCAGCTTAGAGTGGGGGGAGGAAGGCTACACCTTC.

The chain couples TRBV4-1 to TRBJ2-5; 10 bases line up with TRBD2. The CDR3 covers 16 residues. Germline trimming cut 3 bases from V and 3 bases from J; bases unmatched to any gene: 7. Germline loops: CDR1 MGHRA, CDR2 YSYEKL. The CDR3, as DNA: TGCGCCAGCAGCCAGCTGAGTAGCGGGGGGAAAGAGACCCAGTACTTC. This translates into CASSQLSSGGKETQYF.

The chain uses TRBV11-1 and TRBJ2-2, with 9 nucleotides matching TRBD1. The junction had 7 bases not matched to a gene; V was cut back by 10 bases and J by 4 bases. CDR3 length: 14 amino acids. From germline, CDR1 is SGHAT and CDR2 FQDESV (reference sequence). As DNA, the CDR3 is TGTGCCATCTTGGACAGGGGCGTCACCGGGGAGCTGTTTTTT. Encoded protein: CAILDRGVTGELFF.

CDR3 sequence reads: CASRTEQGRYGYTF. As DNA, the CDR3 is TGTGCCAGCAGAACGGAACAGGGGCGGTATGGCTACACCTTC. This chain uses TRBV6-5 with TRBJ1-2; the match to TRBD1 covers 7 bases. This CDR3 comprises 14 residues. V lost 6 bases, J lost 5 bases, and 9 bases stayed unmatched. Per the germline V gene, CDR1 is MNHEY and CDR2 is SVGAGI.

The chain is built from TRBV5-1 and TRBJ2-5; no clear D. The CDR3 spans 12 residues. The V end was cut by 9 bases, the J end by 7 bases, with 16 bases between. Germline V gene data show CDR1 as SGHRS and CDR2 as YFSETQ. The DNA of the CDR3 is TGCGCCACCTCTATTCCAGACGGGACCCAGTACTTC. Its translation is CATSIPDGTQYF.

V gene TRBV7-6 combines with J gene TRBJ2-1; D is ambiguous. Germline V gene sequence: CDR1 SGHVS, CDR2 FNYEAQ. With 0 bases removed from V and 2 bases from J, the gap between germline ends came to 5 bases. CDR3 size: 14 residues. CDR3 region: CASSLASTYNEQFF. CDR3 nucleotide sequence: TGTGCCAGCAGCTTAGCGTCGACCTACAATGAGCAGTTCTTC.

In its sample, this clonotype was seen a few times. V usage is TRBV4-1 and J usage is TRBJ2-5, with no clear D. V lost 0 bases and J 2 bases, leaving 13 bases between the germline ends. CDR1 and CDR2 from the germline V gene are MGHRA and YSYEKL. The length of the CDR3 is 16 residues. The CDR3 DNA follows: TGCGCCAGCAGCCAAGAAGGTAGCTGGATACAAGAGACCCAGTACTTC. Protein product: CASSQEGSWIQETQYF.

The chain employs TRBV6-1 and TRBJ2-3, with D perhaps TRBD1 or TRBD2 (5 bases each). Trimming left V 5 bases short and J 2 bases short, with 14 bases between. Germline CDR1 is MNHNS and CDR2 is SASEGT. There are 15 residues in the CDR3. The CDR3 DNA is TGTGCCAGCAGTCGGGACCCCGCCTCCACAGATACGCAGTATTTT. Its protein is CASSRDPASTDTQYF.

In this sample, this clonotype turned up a few times. The genes are TRBV6-1 and TRBJ2-1; D gene unclear. The germline CDR1 and CDR2 sequences are MNHNS and SASEGT. V was clipped by 10 bases and J by 6 bases, with 13 bases between them. CDR3 length: 12 residues. The CDR3 region has the DNA TGTGCCACCAGGCTGTGGACCAATGAGCAGTTCTTC. Translation: CATRLWTNEQFF.

This chain links TRBV28 with TRBJ2-3; 10 positions match TRBD2. Germline CDR1 MDHEN, CDR2 SYDVKM. The J segment lost 2 bases and the V segment lost 8 bases, leaving 19 bases of the junction unmatched. The CDR3 has 19 amino acids. The CDR3 sequence: CASFGATSGADDLTDTQYF. The DNA for the CDR3 is TGTGCCAGCTTTGGGGCCACTAGCGGGGCTGATGATCTCACAGATACGCAGTATTTT.

The chain has TRBV27 and TRBJ1-5, with D possibly being TRBD1 (6 bases). The V and J ends lost 6 bases and 3 bases respectively, with 12 bases between them. This CDR3 is 14 amino acids long. Germline CDR1 is MNHEY and CDR2 is SMNVEV (reference sequence). The CDR3 spells CASRSRGDNQPQHF. CDR3 nucleotides: TGTGCCAGCAGGTCGAGGGGGGACAATCAGCCCCAGCATTTT.

This clonotype has a handful of counts. The chain carries TRBV6-2 or TRBV6-3 and TRBJ1-2, with TRBD1 matching 8 bases. The V segment lost 6 bases and the J segment 2 bases; nucleotides outside the gene matches: 5. The CDR3 consists of 14 residues. CDR1 is MNHEY and CDR2 is SVGEGT in the germline V gene. The CDR3: CASRWQGANYGYTF. The CDR3 DNA reads TGTGCCAGCAGATGGCAGGGGGCGAACTATGGCTACACCTTC.

This clonotype was observed a few times. The chain links TRBV7-8 to TRBJ1-2; no definite D call. Germline loops: CDR1 SGHVS, CDR2 FQNEAQ. The V end was cut by 7 bases, the J end by 2 bases, with 17 bases between. This CDR3 has 15 amino acids. CDR3 region: CASTPRREWNYGYTF. The CDR3 region has the DNA TGTGCCAGCACCCCTAGGAGGGAATGGAACTATGGCTACACCTTC.

CDR3 sequence reads: CASSLIVGGRETQYF. The CDR3 DNA is TGCGCCAGCAGCTTGATCGTCGGGGGCCGCGAGACCCAGTACTTC. This chain uses TRBV5-1 with TRBJ2-5; D tentatively reads TRBD1 or TRBD2 (6 bases each). The germline V gene has CDR1 SGHRS and CDR2 YFSETQ. The V gene lost 1 base and the J gene lost 5 bases, with 15 bases spanning the gap. CDR3 length: 15 amino acids.

The rearrangement joins TRBV11-2 to TRBJ2-5; D not resolved. Trimming stripped 5 bases from V and 11 bases from J, with 18 bases between. The length of the CDR3 is 13 residues. Germline V gives CDR1 SGHAT, CDR2 FQNNGV. CDR3 nucleotides: TGTGCCAGCAGCCCCGCGGAAACTCTGGGGCAGTACTTC. Translated, it gives CASSPAETLGQYF. Together with reference TRBV11-2 and TRBJ2-5, the CDR3 gives the full variable domain: EAGVAQSPRYKIIEKRQSVAFWCNPISGHATLYWYQQILGQGPKLLIQFQNNGVVDDSQLPKDRFSAERLKGVDSTLKIQPAKLEDSAVYLCASSPAETLGQYFGPGTRLLVL.

The J gene is TRBJ1-5, the V gene TRBV28; TRBD1 might be the D (5 bases). Germline V CDR1 and CDR2: MDHEN, SYDVKM. The CDR3 is made up of 14 amino acids. With 9 bases removed from V and 3 bases from J, the gap between germline ends came to 15 bases. CDR3 bases: TGTGCCAGTGATAGTTCCAGGGTCAATCAGCCCCAGCATTTT. Its protein product is CASDSSRVNQPQHF.

The V and J genes are TRBV3-1 and TRBJ2-2; a weak D match, TRBD2 (6 bases). Germline values: CDR1 LGHDT, CDR2 YNNKEL (reference sequence). The V and J ends lost 1 base and 7 bases respectively, with 7 bases between them. The CDR3 is made up of 13 amino acids. In DNA form, the CDR3 reads TGTGCCAGCAGCCAAGGGGAGGTCGGGGAGCTGTTTTTT. This sequence encodes CASSQGEVGELFF.

The rearrangement joins TRBV7-2 to TRBJ1-2; D gene uncertain. The CDR3 covers 14 residues. Germline CDR1 reads SGHTA; CDR2 reads FQGNSA. The V and J ends lost 6 bases and 2 bases respectively, with 13 bases between them. The CDR3 reads CASRPPTSNYGYTF. In DNA form, the CDR3 reads TGTGCCAGCAGACCCCCCACCTCAAACTATGGCTACACCTTC.

This clonotype was counted between two and nine times. The chain links TRBV6-1 to TRBJ2-1; TRBD2 matches at 12 bases. V gave up 5 bases and J gave up 7 bases; unmatched junction bases: 15. CDR1 is MNHNS and CDR2 is SASEGT in the germline V gene. The length of the CDR3 is 18 residues. The CDR3 DNA follows: TGTGCCAGCAGTAGTTCTAGCGGGGGGGCCCGCTTACCTAATGAGCAGTTCTTC. Translating gives CASSSSSGGARLPNEQFF.

The chain carries TRBV6-1 and TRBJ2-7; D remains unclear. Looked up from germline, CDR1 is MNHNS and CDR2 is SASEGT. The V and J ends lost 2 bases and 2 bases respectively, with 7 bases between them. This CDR3 is built from 13 residues. The CDR3, as DNA: TGTGCCAGCAGTGAACAGGTGACCTACGAGCAGTACTTC. Translation: CASSEQVTYEQYF.